The subject of this entry is one T cell receptor (beta chain). This clone has a handful of counts. It lacks a known antigen. Within one base of it there is no much larger clone, and no base qualities were kept. The CDR3 covers 13 residues, taking in both the cysteine and the phenylalanine. Here the CDR3 DNA is all that survives: 39 bases in frame from base 1. V is reduced by 0 bases and J by 5 bases, leaving a spacing of 4 bases between them. The germline V gene provides CDR1 MRHNA and CDR2 SNTAGT. The sample is drawn from a study of blood T cell repertoires in COVID-19 (dated by TCRdb to 2020 to 2021). Background for the entire study: Samples from collaborators originated in the United States, Italy and Spain and spanned both the acute and convalescent phases of COVID-19. The material from the prospective study consisted of cDNA or gDNA derived from T cells, B-cell-depleted T cells, or PBMCs. Subjects who had been exposed to COVID-19, were actively infected with it, or had recovered from it provided the deeply sampled blood TCRbeta repertoires that made up the dataset. A freely available public database, intended as a resource for researchers studying the immune response to SARS-CoV-2, is where the repertoires were released. The samples were drawn from two sources: the first 160 participants of the ongoing ImmuneRACE study, and 1,200 or so subjects contributed by 6 global collaborators. A de-identified subject ID, COVID-19 status, age in years and sex were almost always included in the sample metadata. Where HLA class I and class II types were available, the types were taken from metadata supplied by the sample provider, not from assay-based typing. Study-wide findings and limitations: How much clinical and demographic metadata was included differed by source and by participant, and the metadata was provided uncurated.

The immunoSEQ Assay, a bias-controlled multiplex PCR, was used to amplify TCRbeta CDR3 regions from genomic DNA. In the authors' own workflow: The number of nucleated cells in each sample was estimated by amplification of reference gene primers within the assay. Sequence reads were collapsed and filtered to measure the absolute abundance of every unique TCRbeta CDR3 rearrangement. Productive Simpson clonality was computed per sample as the square root of Simpson's diversity index over productive rearrangements. TCRdb's version of the immuneACCESS table is confined to in-frame rearrangements and falls short of the full clone set. An unresolved V gene accounts for under half of the shortfall where checked; the remainder is of unknown origin. V and J calls and clone size are as listed in that table; D and trimming were resolved from the DNA. Present in this sample are approximately 440,000 clones, roughly 87% of which were seen just once. About 0.65% of the sample goes to the ten largest clones.

Enrolling through a virtual design, the prospective study's participants ranged in age from roughly 18 to 90 years and lived across roughly 24 United States geographic areas. In the prospective study, participants were assigned to cohorts based on the clinical history participants reported in a screening survey and a study questionnaire. Recovered participants in ImmuneRACE Cohort 3 were defined as having two consecutive negative NP/OP PCR tests, clearance from a healthcare professional, or resolution of symptoms. Each participant in the prospective study had whole blood, serum and a nasopharyngeal or oropharyngeal swab collected by mobile phlebotomists. Prospective study participants could optionally give additional blood draws and questionnaires over an approximately two-month period. Before DNA extraction, blood samples from the prospective study were shipped at room temperature or frozen.

The rearrangement combines TRBV6-4 with TRBJ2-2; the D segment cannot be called with confidence. The source is a young woman who had recovered from COVID-19. Sequenced sample: PBMCs or T cells enriched from blood (not recorded which). The base sequence is TGTGCCAGCAGTGACTCCCCTACCGGGGAGCTGTTTTTT. This encodes CASSDSPTGELFF.